This T cell receptor beta chain stems from a study of control samples from healthy donors and cancer patients. Some clones are missing from TCRdb's copy, which holds only in-frame ones; the method was immunoSEQ multiplex PCR. Of around 170,000 clones listed, 90% to 95% are singletons. V gave up 4 bases and J gave up 1 base; unmatched junction bases: 5. The CDR3 runs to 15 residues. Germline values: CDR1 MDHEN, CDR2 SYDVKM. The sequence was collected from a young man in good health. The chain uses TRBV28 and TRBJ1-2, with 8 positions matching TRBD1. Sample: blood. CDR3 sequence: CASSYQGAFNYGYTF. DNA of the CDR3: TGTGCCAGCAGTTACCAGGGGGCGTTTAACTATGGCTACACCTTC.